The T cell receptor (beta chain) described here comes from a study of blood T cell repertoires in COVID-19. About the study: Samples taken during acute and convalescent COVID-19 were collected in the United States, Italy and Spain.

Libraries were prepared by immunoSEQ multiplex PCR; TCRdb keeps only in-frame clonotypes and omits some of them. The sample holds about 320,000 clones; roughly 89% are singletons and the top ten take 11%. CDR1 KGHSH and CDR2 LQKENI come from the germline V gene. This CDR3 is 18 amino acids long. With V trimmed by 0 bases and J by 0 bases, 8 bases remained unmatched. V gene TRBV18 combines with J gene TRBJ2-3; 8 positions agree with TRBD2. The sample consisted of peripheral blood. The origin of this receptor is a woman aged 25 to 45 with COVID-19, enrolled during active disease. The CDR3 DNA is TGTGCCAGCTCACCACCGTTTGGAGCGGGGGTCAGCACAGATACGCAGTATTTT. This encodes CASSPPFGAGVSTDTQYF.